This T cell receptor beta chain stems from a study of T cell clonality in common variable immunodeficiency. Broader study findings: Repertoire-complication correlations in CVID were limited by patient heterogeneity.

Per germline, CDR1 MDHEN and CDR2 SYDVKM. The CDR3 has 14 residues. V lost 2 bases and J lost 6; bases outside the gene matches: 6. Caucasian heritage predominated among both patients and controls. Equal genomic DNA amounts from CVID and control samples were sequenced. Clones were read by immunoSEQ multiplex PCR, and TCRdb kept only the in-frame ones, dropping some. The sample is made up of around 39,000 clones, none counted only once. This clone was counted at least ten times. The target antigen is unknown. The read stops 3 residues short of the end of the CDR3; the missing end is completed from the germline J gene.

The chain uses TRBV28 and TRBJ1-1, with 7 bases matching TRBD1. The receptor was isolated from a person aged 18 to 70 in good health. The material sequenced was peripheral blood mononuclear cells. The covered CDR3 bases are TGTGCCAGCAGTTTAGAGACAGGGAGCGCTGAA. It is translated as CASSLETGSAE. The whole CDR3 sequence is CASSLETGSAEAFF.